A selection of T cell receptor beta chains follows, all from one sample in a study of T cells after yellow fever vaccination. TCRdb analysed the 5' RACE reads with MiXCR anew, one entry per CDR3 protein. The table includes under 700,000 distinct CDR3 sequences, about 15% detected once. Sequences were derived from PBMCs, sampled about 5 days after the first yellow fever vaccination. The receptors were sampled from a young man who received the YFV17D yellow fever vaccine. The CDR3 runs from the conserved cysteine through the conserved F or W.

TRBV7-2,CASSSYSGNTDTQYF
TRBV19,CASNRAGARGGEQFF
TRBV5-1,CASSDTDGGNTEAFF
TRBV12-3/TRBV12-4,CASSLETSLYNEQFF
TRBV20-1,CSAGRDGQGTDTQYF
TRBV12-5,CASGFGVGLYEQYF
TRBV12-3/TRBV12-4,CASSFDTYNEQFF
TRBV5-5,CASSLGGWRELLNEQFF
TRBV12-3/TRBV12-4,CASSTGTGINEQFF
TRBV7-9,CASSPHGGAKTQYF
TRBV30,CAWSVNGGKLFF
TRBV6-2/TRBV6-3,CASRTGYEQYF
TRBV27,CASSPPNWGGGNEQYF
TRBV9,CASNRHLYGYTF
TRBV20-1,CSARVLKSGLAGFEQYF
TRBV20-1,CSARHGWAGSQPQHF
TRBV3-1,CASSPPGAGSTGELFF
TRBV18,CASSPGLAQETQYF
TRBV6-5,CASSYQTPNTEAFF
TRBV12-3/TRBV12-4,CASSPSVWRWPQHF
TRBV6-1,CASKRIAGDTGELFF
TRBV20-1,CSGSGDGNQPQHF
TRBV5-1,CASSLRENYGYTF
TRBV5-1,CARPAPLNTEAFF
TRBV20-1,CSARELAGGPGYNEQFF
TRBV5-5,CASSLRLAGFQETQYF
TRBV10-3,CAISGTKTGGGSPLHF
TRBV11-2,CASSPHPAGAEDTQYF
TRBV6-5,CASSYDTRQGWDTEAFF
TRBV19,CASSGSRDRGNTEAFF
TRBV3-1,CASSLGQGVRNEQFF
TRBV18,CASSPQEGTYNSPLHF
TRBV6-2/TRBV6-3,CASKLAGWDEQFF
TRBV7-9,CASSFRRGSGTDTQYF
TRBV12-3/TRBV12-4,CASSGTGLREKLFF
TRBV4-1,CASSRLAGVSDTQYF
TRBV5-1,CACAGQETQYF
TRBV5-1,CASSLGDGSLEQYF
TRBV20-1,CSAGTGYEQYF
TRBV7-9,CASSPRRFTDTQYF
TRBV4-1,CASSQGNLGEIWYNEQFF
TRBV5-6,CASSEQGAVIYGYTF
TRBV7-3,CASSLRAGGSSYEQYF
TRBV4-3,CASSRERGAVTEAFF
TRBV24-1,CATSAPSYNEQFF
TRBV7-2,CASSFDGTYEQFF
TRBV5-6,CASSLRSQQPQHF
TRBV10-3,CANWDRGNYGYTF
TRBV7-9,CASSPPKMARNTEAFF
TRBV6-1,CASRPRGAGNQPQHF
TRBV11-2,CASSYGARITGELFF
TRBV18,CASSFLSGVLNTEAFF
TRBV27,CASSNGWDNPGYTF
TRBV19,CASSPGTHYGYTF
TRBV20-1,CSARDKNRGEASYEQYF